The source of this TCR beta chain is a study of CD8+ T cells in alopecia areata. Investigators isolated RNA and reverse transcribed it into cDNA to act as the sequencing template. The data were produced by immunoSEQ multiplex PCR, yet TCRdb's version contains in-frame clones alone and is incomplete. This sample has about 170,000 clones, with about 66% found just once. CDR1 and CDR2 from the germline V gene are SGHRS and YFSETQ. With 2 bases removed from V and 3 bases from J, the gap between germline ends came to 14 bases. The CDR3 covers 15 residues. Lesional scalp punch biopsies and peripheral blood were collected from alopecia areata patients. Findings of the study overall: For lesional scalp, especially alopecia totalis/universalis, clonality was higher than in normal scalp. Resident alphabeta T-cell populations of normal skin are likewise subject to sequencing in scalp samples.

This clone was seen a handful of times. As yet, its antigen is unknown. The sequence was obtained from a human donor with alopecia areata. The material was CD8+ T cells sorted from blood, obtained at week 0. This chain links TRBV5-1 with TRBJ1-2; no reliable D call. This CDR3 is CASSLNKDGHYGYTF. CDR3 coding DNA: TGCGCCAGCAGCTTAAACAAGGACGGTCACTATGGCTACACCTTC.